Listed below are T cell receptor beta chains from one sample, sequenced in a study of Ad26.COV2.S vaccination and SARS-CoV-2 variants. Assay: immunoSEQ multiplex PCR; the TCRdb copy retains only in-frame clones and omits some. The table records about 480,000 clones, around 85% of them present only once. The specimen was peripheral blood, collected in a trial of Ad26.COV2.S vaccine versus placebo. Receptors were obtained from a person aged 18-60 years who received the Ad26.COV2.S COVID-19 vaccine or a placebo. Both conserved end residues are part of each CDR3.

J | V | length | CDR3
TRBJ2-7 | TRBV6-6 | 14 | CASKQGQGSYEQYF
TRBJ1-1 | TRBV19 | 10 | CASMNTEAFF
TRBJ1-1 | TRBV11-3 | 14 | CASSFTGGNTEAFF
TRBJ2-3 | TRBV30 | 15 | CAWSGLAGWSDTQYF
TRBJ2-1 | TRBV5-1 | 17 | CASSLIFGGRPYNEQFF
TRBJ2-2 | TRBV5-4 | 14 | CASSLAPSTGELFF
TRBJ2-1 | TRBV19 | 13 | CASSPRGYNEQFF
TRBJ2-3 | TRBV5-4 | 15 | CASSLDLRGADTQYF
TRBJ2-7 | TRBV10-1 | 15 | CASPKGWTGAYEQYF
TRBJ2-2 | TRBV19 | 15 | CASLKAGINTGELFF
TRBJ2-1 | TRBV5-5 | 15 | CASSLEAGPSDEQFF
TRBJ1-6 | TRBV9 | 13 | CASSPQGDPPLHF
TRBJ2-2 | TRBV14 | 15 | CASSQAGGGTGELFF
TRBJ2-1 | TRBV7-2 | 15 | CASSLDGQGFDEQFF
TRBJ1-1 | TRBV7-8 | 12 | CASSFRTGRAFF
TRBJ2-1 | TRBV29-1 | 13 | CSGEITGSSRQFF
TRBJ2-2 | TRBV9 | 14 | CASRGSGNTGELFF
TRBJ2-1 | TRBV7-6 | 16 | CASSRGRGSSYNEQFF
TRBJ2-1 | TRBV7-3 | 12 | CASSRLAGPQFF
TRBJ1-3 | TRBV24-1 | 15 | CATHREVGPGNTIYF